This paragraph reports one T cell receptor delta chain. This clone showed up just once. Its antigen is still unknown. Nothing much larger sits one base from this clone, and base qualities are not available. One read alone provides weak support. This sample was included in a study of delta chain sequences of gamma delta T cells (dated 2017 in TCRdb). Preparation of the library involved PCR. The listed sequencing device is Illumina MiSeq. TCRdb called clones afresh from the public reads with CATT; identical DNA rows were later merged. The sample table records roughly 3,100 delta-chain clones; roughly two thirds of these occur just once. The top ten clones comprise approximately 61% of the sample. The material sequenced was a tumor sample. The clonotype originates from a human donor with breast cancer.

DNA sequence: TGTGCCTGTGACAGAATACTGGGGGATAAGAAACTCATCTTT. Translated, it gives CACDRILGDKKLIF. The sequence is built from TRDV2 and TRDJ1; TRDD3 aligns with 11 central bases. Trimming leaves V shorter by 2 bases and J shorter by 8 bases, with the junction holding 6 bases beyond the gene matches. The germline V gene gives CDR1 as GEAIGNYY and CDR2 as EKD. CDR3 length: 14 amino acids, cysteine to phenylalanine. Kept here is only the CDR3 DNA, which spans 42 bases and is read in frame from base 1.